Shown below are 10 T cell receptor beta chains from a single sample sequenced in a study of blood T cell repertoires in COVID-19. The table came from immunoSEQ multiplex PCR; TCRdb's copy has only in-frame clones and leaves some out. The table records 300,000 to 400,000 clones, more than 90% of them present only once. Sequenced sample: PBMCs or T cells enriched from blood (not recorded which). These TCRs come from a woman under 40 who had been exposed to COVID-19.

V usage is TRBV7-9 and J usage is TRBJ2-7; 8 positions agree with TRBD1. Germline V gives CDR1 SEHNR, CDR2 FQNEAQ (reference sequence). After removal of 0 bases from V and 1 base from J, the junction contained 2 bases not matched to a gene. The CDR3 is made up of 15 amino acids. The CDR3 protein is CASSLAQGASYEQYF. The DNA of the CDR3 is TGTGCCAGCAGCTTAGCCCAGGGGGCATCCTACGAGCAGTACTTC.

This clone has just one count. CDR3 loop: CASSFFPIDRNQPQHF. In DNA, the CDR3 is TGCGCCAGCAGCTTTTTTCCCATCGACAGAAATCAGCCCCAGCATTTT. The V and J genes are TRBV5-1 and TRBJ1-5; a possible D gene is TRBD1 (5 bases). The CDR3 runs to 16 residues. The germline V and J ends were trimmed by 2 bases and 4 bases, with 16 bases remaining between them. The germline V gene has CDR1 SGHRS and CDR2 YFSETQ. Full variable domain (missing parts from reference TRBV5-1 and TRBJ1-5): KAGVTQTPRYLIKTRGQQVTLSCSPISGHRSVSWYQQTPGQGLQFLFEYFSETQRNKGNFPGRFSGRQFSNSRSEMNVSTLELGDSALYLCASSFFPIDRNQPQHFGDGTRLSIL.

This chain uses TRBV7-9 with TRBJ1-5; D is possibly TRBD1 (5 bases). The germline gives CDR1 SEHNR, CDR2 FQNEAQ (reference sequence). CDR3 size: 15 residues. Trimming pared 0 bases from V and 0 bases from J, leaving 6 bases between. The CDR3 DNA reads TGTGCCAGCAGCTTAGCAGGGGATAGCAATCAGCCCCAGCATTTT. Its protein product is CASSLAGDSNQPQHF.

The rearrangement joins TRBV19 to TRBJ1-2, with TRBD1 matching 10 bases. With 4 bases clipped from V and 2 bases from J, the junction kept 4 bases outside the gene matches. Germline CDR1 LNHDA, CDR2 SQIVND (reference sequence). The CDR3 covers 15 residues. The CDR3 nucleotides read TGTGCCAGTAGTAAGGACAGGGGGTCCAACTATGGCTACACCTTC. This codes for CASSKDRGSNYGYTF.

The genes are TRBV20-1 and TRBJ1-1; D call uncertain. The V end was cut by 3 bases, the J end by 8 bases, with 10 bases between. Germline CDR1 DFQATT, CDR2 SNEGSKA (reference sequence). The CDR3 consists of 11 residues. The CDR3 DNA reads as TGCAGTGCTAGGCCCCCGGGGGAAGCTTTCTTT. This gives the protein CSARPPGEAFF.

CDR3 amino acids: CAWSGGAGGFDEQFF. CDR3 DNA: TGTGCCTGGAGTGGAGGAGCGGGGGGTTTTGATGAGCAGTTCTTC. The V and J genes are TRBV30 and TRBJ2-1; 9 bases line up with TRBD2. Germline CDR1 is GTSNPN and CDR2 is SVGIG (reference sequence). The J segment lost 8 bases and the V segment lost 1 base, leaving 9 bases of the junction unmatched. There are 15 residues in the CDR3. Combining the CDR3 with reference TRBV30 and TRBJ2-1 gives the whole variable domain SQTIHQWPATLVQPVGSPLSLECTVEGTSNPNLYWYRQAAGRGLQLLFYSVGIGQISSEVPQNLSASRPQDRQFILSSKKLLLSDSGFYLCAWSGGAGGFDEQFFGPGTRLTVL.

The gene calls are TRBV24-1 and TRBJ2-1; maybe TRBD2 (6 bases). CDR3 length equals 16 residues. Trimming removed 2 bases at V and 0 bases at J, with 10 bases between. Per germline, CDR1 KGHDR and CDR2 SFDVKD. CDR3 DNA: TGTGCCACCAGTGATTGGGCGGGGATCTCCTACAATGAGCAGTTCTTC. As protein: CATSDWAGISYNEQFF.

The chain has TRBV11-2 and TRBJ1-5, with a possible D match to TRBD1 (5 bases). Between the trimmed V and J ends, which lost 0 bases and 2 bases, there was a span of 5 bases. This CDR3 is built from 14 residues. Germline V CDR1 and CDR2: SGHAT, FQNNGV. The CDR3 here is CASSLDRGNQPQHF. The CDR3, as DNA: TGTGCCAGCAGCTTAGACAGGGGCAATCAGCCCCAGCATTTT. Full variable domain (remainder filled in from reference TRBV11-2 and TRBJ1-5): EAGVAQSPRYKIIEKRQSVAFWCNPISGHATLYWYQQILGQGPKLLIQFQNNGVVDDSQLPKDRFSAERLKGVDSTLKIQPAKLEDSAVYLCASSLDRGNQPQHFGDGTRLSIL.

V and J are TRBV7-9 and TRBJ2-1, with D perhaps matching TRBD2 (5 bases). The CDR3 consists of 16 residues. Trimming removed 4 bases from V and 3 bases from J, with 16 bases in between. Germline loops: CDR1 SEHNR, CDR2 FQNEAQ (reference sequence). The CDR3 sequence is CASSSTNTGIYNEQFF. The DNA of the CDR3 is TGTGCCAGCAGCTCGACGAACACCGGGATCTACAATGAGCAGTTCTTC.

The gene calls are TRBV5-4 and TRBJ1-1; the D is unclear. Between the trimmed V and J ends, which lost 0 bases and 4 bases, there was a span of 10 bases. This CDR3 is 14 amino acids long. Per the germline V gene, CDR1 is SGHNT and CDR2 is YYREEE (reference sequence). CDR3 amino acids: CASSLEAGITEAFF. CDR3 coding DNA: TGTGCCAGCAGCTTGGAAGCGGGGATCACTGAAGCTTTCTTT.